This T cell receptor beta chain derives from a study of blood T cell repertoires in COVID-19. Study in general: Acute-phase and convalescent COVID-19 samples originated in the United States, Italy and Spain.

Those enrolled in Seattle joined during active infection and were followed longitudinally afterward. The CDR3 is made up of 14 amino acids. With 2 bases removed from V and 4 bases from J, the gap between germline ends came to 11 bases. The germline V gene encodes CDR1 MGHRA and CDR2 YSYEKL. The method was immunoSEQ multiplex PCR; TCRdb's version includes in-frame clones alone and lacks a portion of them. The sample gives 220,000 or so clones, 82% of which show up once; 8.2% is in the top ten. The TCR was taken from a woman over 75 with COVID-19, enrolled during active disease. The chain has TRBV4-1 and TRBJ1-2; D unresolved. Sequenced: peripheral blood. CDR3 coding DNA: TGCGCCAGCAGCCAACCCCCGGGAGGCTATGGCTACACCTTC. This encodes CASSQPPGGYGYTF.